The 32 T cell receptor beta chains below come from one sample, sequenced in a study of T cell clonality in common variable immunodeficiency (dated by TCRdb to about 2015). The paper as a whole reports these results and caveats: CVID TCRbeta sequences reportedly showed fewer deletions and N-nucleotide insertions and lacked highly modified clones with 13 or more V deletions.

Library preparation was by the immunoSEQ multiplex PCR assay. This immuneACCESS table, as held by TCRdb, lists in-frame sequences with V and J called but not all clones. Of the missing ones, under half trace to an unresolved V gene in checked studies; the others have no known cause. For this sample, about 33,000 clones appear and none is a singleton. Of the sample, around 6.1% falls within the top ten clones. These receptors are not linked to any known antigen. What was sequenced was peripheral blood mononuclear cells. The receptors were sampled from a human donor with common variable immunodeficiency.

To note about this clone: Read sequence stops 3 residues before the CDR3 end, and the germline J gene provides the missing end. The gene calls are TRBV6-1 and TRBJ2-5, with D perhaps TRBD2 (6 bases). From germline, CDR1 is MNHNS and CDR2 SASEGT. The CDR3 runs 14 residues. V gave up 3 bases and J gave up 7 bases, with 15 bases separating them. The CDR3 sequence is CASSDGTGPRTQYF. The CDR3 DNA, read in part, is TGTGCCAGCAGTGATGGGACTGGGCCCCGGACC.

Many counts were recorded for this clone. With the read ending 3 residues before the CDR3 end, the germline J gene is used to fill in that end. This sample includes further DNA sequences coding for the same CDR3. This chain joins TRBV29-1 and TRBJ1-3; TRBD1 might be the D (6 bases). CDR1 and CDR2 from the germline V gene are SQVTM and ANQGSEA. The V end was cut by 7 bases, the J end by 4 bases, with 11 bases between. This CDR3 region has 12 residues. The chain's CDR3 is CSAGTSGNTIYF. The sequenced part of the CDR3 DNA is TGCAGCGCCGGGACATCCGGAAACACC.

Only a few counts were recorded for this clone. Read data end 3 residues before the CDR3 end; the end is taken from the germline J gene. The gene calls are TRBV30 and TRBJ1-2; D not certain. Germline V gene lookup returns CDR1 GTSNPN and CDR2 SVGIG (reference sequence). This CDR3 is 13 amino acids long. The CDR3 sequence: CAWSHYGAEGYTF. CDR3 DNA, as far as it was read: TGTGCCTGGAGCCACTATGGAGCGGAAGGC.

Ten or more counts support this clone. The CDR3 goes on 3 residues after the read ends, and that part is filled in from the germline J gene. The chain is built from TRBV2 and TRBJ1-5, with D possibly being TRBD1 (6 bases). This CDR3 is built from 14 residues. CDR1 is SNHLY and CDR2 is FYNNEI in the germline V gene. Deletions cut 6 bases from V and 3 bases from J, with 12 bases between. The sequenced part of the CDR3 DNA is TGTGCCAGCAGGGGTGGACAGATCAATCAGCCC. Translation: CASRGGQINQP. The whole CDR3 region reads CASRGGQINQPQHF.

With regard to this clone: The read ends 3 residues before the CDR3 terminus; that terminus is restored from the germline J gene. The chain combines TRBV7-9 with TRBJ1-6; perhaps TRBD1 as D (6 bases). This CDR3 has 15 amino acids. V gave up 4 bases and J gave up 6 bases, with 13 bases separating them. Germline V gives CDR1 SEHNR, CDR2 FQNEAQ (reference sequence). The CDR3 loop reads CASSYAGQINSPLHF. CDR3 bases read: TGTGCCAGCAGCTACGCCGGACAGATTAATTCACCC.

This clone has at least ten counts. This chain's CDR3 is CASSLRPRTGKVEAFF. CDR3 DNA (partial): TGTGCCAGCAGCCTTCGACCCCGGACAGGGAAAGTTGAA. The chain joins TRBV7-3 to TRBJ1-1; 8 bases line up with TRBD1. The CDR3 extends 3 residues past the end of the read, so its final part is completed from the germline J gene. The germline gives CDR1 SGHTA, CDR2 FQGTGA. After removal of 5 bases from V and 7 bases from J, the junction contained 15 bases not matched to a gene. This CDR3 spans 16 amino acids.

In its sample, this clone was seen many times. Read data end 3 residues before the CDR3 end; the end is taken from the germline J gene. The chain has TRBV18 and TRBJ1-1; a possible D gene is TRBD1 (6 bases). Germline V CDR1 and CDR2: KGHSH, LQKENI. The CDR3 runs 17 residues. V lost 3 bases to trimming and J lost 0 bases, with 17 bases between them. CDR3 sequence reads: CASSPWGGAGVNTEAFF. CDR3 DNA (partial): TGTGCCAGCTCACCCTGGGGGGGGGCAGGTGTGAACACTGAA.

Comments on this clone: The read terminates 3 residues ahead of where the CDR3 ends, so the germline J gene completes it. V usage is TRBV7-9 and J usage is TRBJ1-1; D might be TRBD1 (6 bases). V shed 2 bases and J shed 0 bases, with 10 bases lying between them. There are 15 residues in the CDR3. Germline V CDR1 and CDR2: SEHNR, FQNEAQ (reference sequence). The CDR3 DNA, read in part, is TGTGCCAGCAGCTTATCGGGACAAATGAACACTGAA. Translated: CASSLSGQMNTE. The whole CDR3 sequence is CASSLSGQMNTEAFF.

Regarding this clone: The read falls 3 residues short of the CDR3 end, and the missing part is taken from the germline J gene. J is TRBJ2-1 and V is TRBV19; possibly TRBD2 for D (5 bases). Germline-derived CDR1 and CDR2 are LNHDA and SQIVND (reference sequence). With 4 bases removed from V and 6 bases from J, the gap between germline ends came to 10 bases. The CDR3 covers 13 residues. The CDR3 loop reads CASSNSGSNEQFF. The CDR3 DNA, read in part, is TGTGCCAGTAGTAATTCGGGGTCCAATGAG.

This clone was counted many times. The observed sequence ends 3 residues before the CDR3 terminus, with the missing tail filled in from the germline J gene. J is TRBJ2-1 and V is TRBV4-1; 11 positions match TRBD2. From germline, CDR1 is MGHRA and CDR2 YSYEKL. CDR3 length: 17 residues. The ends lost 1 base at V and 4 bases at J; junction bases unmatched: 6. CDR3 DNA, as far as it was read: TGCGCCAGCAGCCAAGGGCCGGGACTAGCGGTTTACAATGAG. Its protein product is CASSQGPGLAVYNE. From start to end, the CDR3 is CASSQGPGLAVYNEQFF.

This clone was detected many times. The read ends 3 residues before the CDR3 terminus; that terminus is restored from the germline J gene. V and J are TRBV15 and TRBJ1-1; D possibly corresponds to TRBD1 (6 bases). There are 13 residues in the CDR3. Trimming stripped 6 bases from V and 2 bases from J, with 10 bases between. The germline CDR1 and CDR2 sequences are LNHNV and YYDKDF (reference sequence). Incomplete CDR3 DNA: TGTGCCACCAGTGACAGGCTCAACACTGAA. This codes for CATSDRLNTE. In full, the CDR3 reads CATSDRLNTEAFF.

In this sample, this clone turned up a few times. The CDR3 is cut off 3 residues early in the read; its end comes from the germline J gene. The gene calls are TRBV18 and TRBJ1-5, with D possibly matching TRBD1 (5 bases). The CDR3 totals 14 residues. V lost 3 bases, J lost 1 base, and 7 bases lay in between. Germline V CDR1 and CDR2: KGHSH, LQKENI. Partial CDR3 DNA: TGTGCCAGCTCACCGGGACTCAGCAATCAGCCC. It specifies CASSPGLSNQP. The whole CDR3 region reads CASSPGLSNQPQHF.

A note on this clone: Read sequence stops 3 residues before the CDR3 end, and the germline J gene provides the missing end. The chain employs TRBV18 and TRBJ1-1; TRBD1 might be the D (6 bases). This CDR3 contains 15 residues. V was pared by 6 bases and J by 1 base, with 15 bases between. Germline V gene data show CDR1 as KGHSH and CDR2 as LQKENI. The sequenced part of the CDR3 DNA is TGTGCCAGCTCTCTCGATTCAGGGGCGAACACTGAA. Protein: CASSLDSGANTE. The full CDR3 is CASSLDSGANTEAFF.

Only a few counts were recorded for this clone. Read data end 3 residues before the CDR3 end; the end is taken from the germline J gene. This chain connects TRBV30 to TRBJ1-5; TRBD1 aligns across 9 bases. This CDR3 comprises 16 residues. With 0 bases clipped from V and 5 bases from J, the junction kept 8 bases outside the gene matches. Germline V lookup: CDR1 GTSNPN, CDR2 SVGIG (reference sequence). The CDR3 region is CAWSVGRTGEDQPQHF. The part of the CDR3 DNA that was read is TGTGCCTGGAGTGTCGGAAGGACAGGGGAAGATCAGCCC.

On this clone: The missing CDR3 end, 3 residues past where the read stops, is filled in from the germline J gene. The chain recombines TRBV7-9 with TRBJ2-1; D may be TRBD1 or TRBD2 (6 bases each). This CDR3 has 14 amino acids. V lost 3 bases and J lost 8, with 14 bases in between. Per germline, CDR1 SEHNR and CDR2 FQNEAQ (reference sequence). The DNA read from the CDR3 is TGTGCCAGCAGCTTTGGAGGGGGTAGCGATGAG. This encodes CASSFGGGSDE. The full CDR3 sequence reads CASSFGGGSDEQFF. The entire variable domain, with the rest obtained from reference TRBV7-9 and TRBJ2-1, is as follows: DTGVSQNPRHKITKRGQNVTFRCDPISEHNRLYWYRQTLGQGPEFLTYFQNEAQLEKSRLLSDRFSAERPKGSFSTLEIQRTEQGDSAMYLCASSFGGGSDEQFFGPGTRLTVL.

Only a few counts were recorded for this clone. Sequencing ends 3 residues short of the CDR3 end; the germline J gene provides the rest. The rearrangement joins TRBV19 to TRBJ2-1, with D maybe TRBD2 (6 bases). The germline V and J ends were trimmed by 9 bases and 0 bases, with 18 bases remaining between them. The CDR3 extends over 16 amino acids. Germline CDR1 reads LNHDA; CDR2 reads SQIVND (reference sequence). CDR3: CASQNRPGGSYNEQFF. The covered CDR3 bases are TGTGCCAGCCAAAATCGACCCGGGGGCTCCTACAATGAG.

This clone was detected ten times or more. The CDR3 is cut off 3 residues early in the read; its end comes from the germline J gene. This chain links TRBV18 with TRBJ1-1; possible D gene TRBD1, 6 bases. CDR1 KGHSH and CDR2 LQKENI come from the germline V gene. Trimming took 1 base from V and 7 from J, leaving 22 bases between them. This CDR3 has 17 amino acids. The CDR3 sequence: CASSPRPPFGTLNEAFF. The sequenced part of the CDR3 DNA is TGTGCCAGCTCACCACGGCCCCCTTTCGGGACACTGAATGAA.

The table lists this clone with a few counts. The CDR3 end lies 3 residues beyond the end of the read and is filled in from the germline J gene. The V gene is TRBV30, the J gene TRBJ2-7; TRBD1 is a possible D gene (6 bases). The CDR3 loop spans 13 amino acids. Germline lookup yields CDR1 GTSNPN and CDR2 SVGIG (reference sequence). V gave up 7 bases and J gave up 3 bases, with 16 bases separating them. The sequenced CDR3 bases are TGTGCCTCACAGAGGCAGGGGATCTACGAG. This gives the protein CASQRQGIYE. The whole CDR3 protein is CASQRQGIYEQYF. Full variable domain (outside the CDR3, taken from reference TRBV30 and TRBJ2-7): SQTIHQWPATLVQPVGSPLSLECTVEGTSNPNLYWYRQAAGRGLQLLFYSVGIGQISSEVPQNLSASRPQDRQFILSSKKLLLSDSGFYLCASQRQGIYEQYFGPGTRLTVT.

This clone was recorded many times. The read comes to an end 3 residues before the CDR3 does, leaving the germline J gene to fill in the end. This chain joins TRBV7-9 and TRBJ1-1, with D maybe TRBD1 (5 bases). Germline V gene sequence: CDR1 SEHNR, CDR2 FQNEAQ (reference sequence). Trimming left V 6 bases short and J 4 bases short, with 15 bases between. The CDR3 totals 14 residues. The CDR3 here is CASSSSGRATEAFF. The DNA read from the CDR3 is TGTGCCAGCAGTTCCTCCGGCAGGGCCACTGAA.

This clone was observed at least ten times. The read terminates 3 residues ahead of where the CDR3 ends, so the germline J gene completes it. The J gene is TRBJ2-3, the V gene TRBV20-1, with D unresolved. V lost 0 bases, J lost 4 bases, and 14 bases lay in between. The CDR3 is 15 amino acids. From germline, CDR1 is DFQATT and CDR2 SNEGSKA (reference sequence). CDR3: CSARDLAPLADTQYF. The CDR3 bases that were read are TGCAGTGCTAGAGACCTGGCCCCTTTGGCAGATACG.

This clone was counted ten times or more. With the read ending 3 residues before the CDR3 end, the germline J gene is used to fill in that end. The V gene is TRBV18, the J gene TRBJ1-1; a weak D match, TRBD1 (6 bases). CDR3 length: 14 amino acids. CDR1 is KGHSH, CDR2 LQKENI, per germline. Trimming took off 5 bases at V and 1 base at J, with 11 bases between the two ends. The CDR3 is CASSYRDKNTEAFF. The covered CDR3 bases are TGTGCCAGCTCATACCGGGACAAGAACACTGAA.

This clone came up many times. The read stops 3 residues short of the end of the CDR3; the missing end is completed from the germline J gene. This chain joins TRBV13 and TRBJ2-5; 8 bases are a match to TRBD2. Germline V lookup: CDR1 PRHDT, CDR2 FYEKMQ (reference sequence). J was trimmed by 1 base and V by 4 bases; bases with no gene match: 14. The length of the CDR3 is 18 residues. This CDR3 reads CASSSTSLARGAQETQYF. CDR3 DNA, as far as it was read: TGTGCCAGCAGCTCCACATCACTAGCGCGGGGGGCCCAAGAGACC.

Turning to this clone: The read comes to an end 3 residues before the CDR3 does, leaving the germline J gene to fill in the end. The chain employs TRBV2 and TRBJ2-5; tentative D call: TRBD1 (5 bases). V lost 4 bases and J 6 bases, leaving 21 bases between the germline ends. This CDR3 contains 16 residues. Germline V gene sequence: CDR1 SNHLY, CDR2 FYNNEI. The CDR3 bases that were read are TGTGCCAGCAGTGTGGGGCTTTTTGCTTCAGGGAAGACC. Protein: CASSVGLFASGKT. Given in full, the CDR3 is CASSVGLFASGKTQYF.

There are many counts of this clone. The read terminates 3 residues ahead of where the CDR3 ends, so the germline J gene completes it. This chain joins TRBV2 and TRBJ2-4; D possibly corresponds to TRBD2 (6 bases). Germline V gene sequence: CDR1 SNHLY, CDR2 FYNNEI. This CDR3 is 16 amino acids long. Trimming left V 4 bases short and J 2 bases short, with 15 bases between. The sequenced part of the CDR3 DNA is TGTGCCAGCAGTGCGGACGGCGGGGCCTCCAAAAACATT. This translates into CASSADGGASKNI. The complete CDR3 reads CASSADGGASKNIQYF.

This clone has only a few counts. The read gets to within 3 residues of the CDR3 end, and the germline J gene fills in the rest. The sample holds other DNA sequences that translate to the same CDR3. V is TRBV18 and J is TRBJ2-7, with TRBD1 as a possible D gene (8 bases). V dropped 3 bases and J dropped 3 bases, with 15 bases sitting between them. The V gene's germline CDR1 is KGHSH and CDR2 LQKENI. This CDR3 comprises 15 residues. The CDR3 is CASSPAQGGGYEQYF. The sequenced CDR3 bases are TGTGCCAGCTCACCTGCACAGGGGGGGGGCTACGAG.

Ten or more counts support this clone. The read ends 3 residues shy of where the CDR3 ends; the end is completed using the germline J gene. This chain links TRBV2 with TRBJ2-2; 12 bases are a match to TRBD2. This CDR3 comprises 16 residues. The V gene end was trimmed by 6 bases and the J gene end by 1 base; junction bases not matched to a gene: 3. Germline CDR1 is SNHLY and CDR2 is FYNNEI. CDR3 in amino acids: CASSVTSGGNTGELFF. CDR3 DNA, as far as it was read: TGTGCCAGCAGCGTGACTAGCGGGGGGAACACCGGGGAG.

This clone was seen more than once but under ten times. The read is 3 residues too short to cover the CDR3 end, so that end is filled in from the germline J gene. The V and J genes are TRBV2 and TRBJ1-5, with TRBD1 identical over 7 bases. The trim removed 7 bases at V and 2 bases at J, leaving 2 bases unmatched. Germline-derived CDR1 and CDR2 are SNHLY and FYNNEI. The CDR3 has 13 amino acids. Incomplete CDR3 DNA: TGTGCCAGCAACACAGGGGGCAATCAGCCC. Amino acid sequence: CASNTGGNQP. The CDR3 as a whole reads CASNTGGNQPQHF.

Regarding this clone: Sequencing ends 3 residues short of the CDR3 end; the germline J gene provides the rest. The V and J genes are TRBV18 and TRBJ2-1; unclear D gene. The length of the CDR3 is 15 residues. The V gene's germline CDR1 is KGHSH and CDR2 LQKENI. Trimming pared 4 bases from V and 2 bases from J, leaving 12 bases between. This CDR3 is CASSLSPSPYNEQFF. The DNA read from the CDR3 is TGTGCCAGCTCACTTTCCCCGTCCCCCTACAATGAG.

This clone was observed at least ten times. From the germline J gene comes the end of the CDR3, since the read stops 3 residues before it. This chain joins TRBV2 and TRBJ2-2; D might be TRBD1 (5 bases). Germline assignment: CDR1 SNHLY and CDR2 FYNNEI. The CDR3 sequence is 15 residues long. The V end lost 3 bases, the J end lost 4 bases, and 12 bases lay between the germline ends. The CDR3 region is CASSDQGYGTGELFF. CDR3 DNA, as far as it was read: TGTGCCAGCAGTGACCAGGGATATGGCACCGGGGAG.

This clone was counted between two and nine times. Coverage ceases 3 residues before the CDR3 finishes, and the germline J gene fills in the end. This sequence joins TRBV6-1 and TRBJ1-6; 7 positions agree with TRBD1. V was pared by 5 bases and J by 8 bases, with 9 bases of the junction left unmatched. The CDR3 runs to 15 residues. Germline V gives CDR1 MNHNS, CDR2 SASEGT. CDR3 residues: CASSKGGFVDSPLHF. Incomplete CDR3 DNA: TGTGCCAGCAGTAAAGGGGGCTTCGTGGATTCACCC.

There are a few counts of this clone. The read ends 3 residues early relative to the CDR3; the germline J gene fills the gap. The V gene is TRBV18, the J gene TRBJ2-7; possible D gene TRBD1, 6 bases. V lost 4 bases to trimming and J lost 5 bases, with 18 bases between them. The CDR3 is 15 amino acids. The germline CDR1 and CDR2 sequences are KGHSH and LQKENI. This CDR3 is CASSRGQWGSDEQYF. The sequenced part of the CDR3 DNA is TGTGCCAGCTCACGTGGACAGTGGGGTTCGGACGAG.

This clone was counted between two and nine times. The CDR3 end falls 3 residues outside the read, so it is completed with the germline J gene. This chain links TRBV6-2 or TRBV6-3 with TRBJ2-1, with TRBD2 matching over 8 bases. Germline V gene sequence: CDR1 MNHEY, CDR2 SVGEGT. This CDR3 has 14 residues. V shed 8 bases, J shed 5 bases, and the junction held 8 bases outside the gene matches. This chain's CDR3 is CASDRGGRNNEQFF. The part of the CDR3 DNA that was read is TGTGCCAGCGACCGGGGGGGCCGAAACAATGAG.